Below, one TCR beta chain is given with its context. The antigen remains undetermined. The CDR3 spans 13 residues. With V trimmed by 4 bases and J by 4 bases, 2 bases remained unmatched. Germline V gives CDR1 SEHNR, CDR2 FQNEAQ (reference sequence). These data originate in a study of shared clonotypes between healthy human individuals. Overall study findings and caveats: Tissues were not sampled, only blood, and their repertoires likely differ. Relative to their counterparts shared across all four donors, non-shared clonotypes exhibited diminished generation probabilities. Estimated richness values were generally larger in naive subsets than in memory subsets.

Measured with immunoSEQ multiplex PCR; TCRdb has only the in-frame clones, and not every one. The table shows 850,000 to 1,200,000 clones, with about 70% occurring only once. This TCR came from a man aged 18 to 30 in good health. Sequencing was done on a sample of memory CD4+ T cells sorted from blood. Subset given: CD45RA-negative fraction. This chain uses TRBV7-9 with TRBJ2-5; 8 bases map to TRBD2. CDR3 protein: CASSWGLGETQYF. The CDR3 DNA reads TGTGCCAGCAGCTGGGGACTAGGAGAGACCCAGTACTTC.